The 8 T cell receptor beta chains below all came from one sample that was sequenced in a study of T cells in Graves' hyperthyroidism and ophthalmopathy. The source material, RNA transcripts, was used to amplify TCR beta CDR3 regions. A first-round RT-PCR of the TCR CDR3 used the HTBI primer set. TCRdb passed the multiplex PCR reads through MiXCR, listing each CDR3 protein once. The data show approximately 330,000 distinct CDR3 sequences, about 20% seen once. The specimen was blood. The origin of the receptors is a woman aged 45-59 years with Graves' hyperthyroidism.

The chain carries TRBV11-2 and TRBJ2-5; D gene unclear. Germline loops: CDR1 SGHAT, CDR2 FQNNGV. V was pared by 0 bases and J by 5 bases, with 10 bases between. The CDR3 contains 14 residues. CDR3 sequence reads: CASSLEVLGETQYF. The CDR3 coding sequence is TGTGCCAGCAGCTTAGAGGTTTTAGGGGAGACCCAGTACTTC.

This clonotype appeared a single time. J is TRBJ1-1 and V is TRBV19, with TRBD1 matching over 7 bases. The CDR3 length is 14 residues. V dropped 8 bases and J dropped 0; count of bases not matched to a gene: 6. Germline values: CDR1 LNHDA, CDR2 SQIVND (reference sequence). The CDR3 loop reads CASAETGLNTEAFF. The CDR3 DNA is TGTGCCAGTGCGGAGACAGGGTTGAACACTGAAGCTTTCTTT.

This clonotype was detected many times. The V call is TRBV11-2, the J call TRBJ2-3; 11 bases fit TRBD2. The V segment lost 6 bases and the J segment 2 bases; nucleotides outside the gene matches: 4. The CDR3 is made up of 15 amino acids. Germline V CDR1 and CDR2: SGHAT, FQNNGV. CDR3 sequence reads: CASSIAGGYTDTQYF. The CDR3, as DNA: TGTGCCAGCAGTATAGCGGGGGGGTACACAGATACGCAGTATTTT.

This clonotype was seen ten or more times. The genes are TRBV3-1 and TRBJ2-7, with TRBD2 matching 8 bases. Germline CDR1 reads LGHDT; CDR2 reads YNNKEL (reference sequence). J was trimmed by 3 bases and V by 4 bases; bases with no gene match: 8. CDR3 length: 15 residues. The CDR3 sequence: CASSPLPAGVYEQYF. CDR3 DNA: TGTGCCAGCAGCCCCCTCCCAGCGGGAGTCTACGAGCAGTACTTC.

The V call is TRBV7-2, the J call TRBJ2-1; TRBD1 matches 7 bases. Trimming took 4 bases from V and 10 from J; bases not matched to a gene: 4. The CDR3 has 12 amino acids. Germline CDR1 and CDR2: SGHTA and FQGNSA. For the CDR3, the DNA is TGTGCCAGCAGCTCAGAGGGGGCGGAGCAGTTCTTC. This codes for CASSSEGAEQFF.

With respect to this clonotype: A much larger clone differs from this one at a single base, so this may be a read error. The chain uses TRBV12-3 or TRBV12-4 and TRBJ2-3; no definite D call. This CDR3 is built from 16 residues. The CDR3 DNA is TGTACCAGCAGTTCAGACACCCTAACCAGCACAGATACGCAGTATTTT. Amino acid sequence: CTSSSDTLTSTDTQYF.

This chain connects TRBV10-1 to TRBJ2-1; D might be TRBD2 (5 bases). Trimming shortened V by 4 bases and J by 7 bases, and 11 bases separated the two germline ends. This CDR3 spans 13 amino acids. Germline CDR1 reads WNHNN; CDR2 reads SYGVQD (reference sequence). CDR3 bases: TGCGCCAGCAGTGGGACTGGTCGGAATGAGCAGTTCTTC. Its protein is CASSGTGRNEQFF.

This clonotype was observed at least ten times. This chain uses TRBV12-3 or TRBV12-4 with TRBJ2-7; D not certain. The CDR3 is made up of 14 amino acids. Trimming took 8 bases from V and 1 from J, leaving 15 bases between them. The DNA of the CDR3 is TGTGCCAGCGCCGCGGCGGTACAGTCCTACGAGCAGTACTTC. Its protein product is CASAAAVQSYEQYF.